This entry is about one T cell receptor (beta chain). Trimming stripped 5 bases from V and 4 bases from J, with 14 bases between. The CDR3 consists of 14 residues. Germline-derived CDR1 and CDR2 are LGHDT and YNNKEL (reference sequence). Peripheral blood CD8+ and CD4+ T cells were profiled by TCR beta sequencing. It was negative isolation that provided the CD8+ and CD4+ T cells, whereas TEMRA cells were enriched by FACS. Reverse transcription of 0.5 to 1 ug RNA used random hexamers. With immunoSEQ multiplex PCR, TCR beta CDR3 was amplified across 54 Vbeta and 13 Jbeta. One entry per CDR3 protein, called by TCRdb with MiXCR from the immunoSEQ multiplex PCR reads. The sample carries 150,000 or so distinct CDR3 sequences, roughly 95% recorded once. These data come from a study of CD8 T cells in Susac syndrome.

The sequence came from a human donor with multiple sclerosis. The V gene is TRBV3-1, the J gene TRBJ2-5; D possibly corresponds to TRBD1 (6 bases). The specimen was CD8+ T cells from PBMCs. The CDR3 DNA reads TGTGCCAGCAGCACGATGGGGGCCCCAGAGACCCAGTACTTC. It codes for CASSTMGAPETQYF.